This T cell receptor beta chain was recorded in a study of beta chain features in type 1 diabetes. Regarding this clone: The target antigen is unknown.

CDR3 length: 17 amino acids. Germline values: CDR1 MNHNS, CDR2 SASEGT. V lost 2 bases to trimming and J lost 0 bases, with 17 bases between them. Every bit of the isolated RNA underwent reverse transcription, so sequencing read expressed TCRB transcripts. Produced via immunoSEQ multiplex PCR; TCRdb's table is partial and in-frame only. The table lists about 700,000 clones, around an eighth of them singletons. Via CD45RO/CCR7/CD25/CD127/CD95/CD27, cells of the CD4+ naive, central memory, regulatory and stem cell-like memory subsets were sorted. Regarding the study as a whole: Researchers report that Type 1 diabetes patients had moderately but significantly shorter TCRB CDR3s across all four CD4+ subsets. More deletions and fewer insertions at VDJ junctions were seen in type 1 diabetes patients.

Sequenced: naive CD4+ T cells from blood. This chain uses TRBV6-1 with TRBJ2-7; D is unclear. This TCR was sampled from a man younger than 35 with type 1 diabetes. CDR3 bases: TGTGCCAGCAGTGAATTTTCCTCGGTTAGGAGCTCCTACGAGCAGTACTTC. Its protein is CASSEFSSVRSSYEQYF.